This entry lists 18 T cell receptor beta chains sequenced from one sample in a study of T cell responses to AZD1222 COVID-19 vaccine. The data were produced by immunoSEQ multiplex PCR, yet TCRdb's version contains in-frame clones alone and is incomplete. The repertoire holds 100,000 to 150,000 clones, with about nine tenths as singletons. This specimen consisted of peripheral blood, obtained on day 0 of AZD1222 vaccination. These receptor sequences come from an adult in good health.

The genes are TRBV5-5 and TRBJ2-3; the D call may be TRBD1 or TRBD2 (7 bases each). Trimming took 4 bases from V and 6 from J, leaving 21 bases between them. The germline V gene encodes CDR1 SGHKS and CDR2 YYEKEE (reference sequence). This CDR3 spans 16 amino acids. The CDR3 spells CASSQGGFLSEDTQYF. As DNA, the CDR3 is TGTGCCAGCAGCCAGGGGGGGTTTTTATCGGAGGATACGCAGTATTTT.

This rearrangement joins TRBV7-8 to TRBJ2-2, with 7 bases matching TRBD2. CDR3 size: 17 residues. Trimming took 4 bases from V and 2 from J; bases not matched to a gene: 10. From germline, CDR1 is SGHVS and CDR2 FQNEAQ. The DNA of the CDR3 is TGTGCCAGCAGCTCCACGGGGGGTGTATTCAACACCGGGGAGCTGTTTTTT. Translation gives CASSSTGGVFNTGELFF.

This clone was detected only once. J is TRBJ1-2 and V is TRBV4-3; no firm D call. This CDR3 spans 15 amino acids. The germline V gene encodes CDR1 LGHNA and CDR2 YSLEER. Trimming removed 0 bases from V and 3 bases from J, with 11 bases in between. The CDR3 DNA reads TGCGCCAGCAGCCAAGAAGGGAGGGCAGACTATGGCTACACCTTC. Translated: CASSQEGRADYGYTF.

This clone was seen a single time. The chain joins TRBV4-2 to TRBJ2-1; maybe TRBD1 (8 bases). Per the germline V gene, CDR1 is LGHNA and CDR2 is YNFKEQ. The CDR3 runs to 15 residues. Deletions cut 1 base from V and 5 bases from J, with 12 bases between. The CDR3 is CASSQGQGRDNEQFF. The CDR3 DNA reads TGTGCCAGCAGCCAAGGACAGGGGAGGGACAATGAGCAGTTCTTC.

The rearrangement links TRBV7-8 to TRBJ1-4; 10 bases are shared with TRBD1. This CDR3 is 17 amino acids long. The germline gives CDR1 SGHVS, CDR2 FQNEAQ. Germline trimming cut 5 bases from V and 3 bases from J; bases unmatched to any gene: 9. The CDR3 coding sequence is TGTGCCAGCAGCCTCCGGACAGGGGGTCAGGCTAATGAAAAACTGTTTTTT. It translates to CASSLRTGGQANEKLFF.

The V gene is TRBV27, the J gene TRBJ1-2; D perhaps matches TRBD1 (5 bases). Germline V gene lookup returns CDR1 MNHEY and CDR2 SMNVEV (reference sequence). V was clipped by 2 bases and J by 4 bases, with 11 bases between them. This CDR3 is built from 14 residues. Written as DNA, the CDR3 is TGTGCCAGCAGTTTAGGGTCAGGGTTCTATGGCTACACCTTC. This gives the protein CASSLGSGFYGYTF.

The chain has TRBV6-6 and TRBJ1-4; D gene ambiguous. Germline V gene lookup returns CDR1 MNHNY and CDR2 SVGAGI (reference sequence). Trimming took off 5 bases at V and 0 bases at J, with 7 bases between the two ends. The CDR3 totals 14 residues. The CDR3 region is CASSPAATNEKLFF. The CDR3 DNA follows: TGTGCCAGCAGTCCAGCTGCAACTAATGAAAAACTGTTTTTT.

This clone was counted a few times. This rearrangement joins TRBV25-1 to TRBJ2-5, with 8 positions matching TRBD2. From germline, CDR1 is MGHDK and CDR2 SYGVNS. CDR3 size: 16 residues. V trimming: 6 bases; J trimming: 1 base; junction bases outside the gene matches: 10. In DNA form, the CDR3 reads TGTGCCAGCAGCCGGGGGGGGTTCCGCACCCAAGAGACCCAGTACTTC. As protein: CASSRGGFRTQETQYF. The full variable domain, rest sourced from reference TRBV25-1 and TRBJ2-5, is EADIYQTPRYLVIGTGKKITLECSQTMGHDKMYWYQQDPGMELHLIHYSYGVNSTEKGDLSSESTVSRIRTEHFPLTLESARPSHTSQYLCASSRGGFRTQETQYFGPGTRLLVL.

The chain links TRBV3-1 (or the pseudogene TRBV3-2) to TRBJ1-6, with TRBD1 matching over 10 bases. Germline lookup yields CDR1 LGHDT and CDR2 YNNKEL (reference sequence). CDR3 length: 16 residues. J gave up 7 bases and V 3 bases, and 6 bases lay outside the gene matches. CDR3 in amino acids: CASSHRRDRGNSPLHF. The CDR3 coding sequence is TGTGCCAGCAGCCACCGCCGGGACAGGGGCAATTCACCCCTCCACTTT.

This clone was seen only a few times. V gene TRBV5-1 combines with J gene TRBJ2-5; 8 bases align to TRBD1. Germline V lookup: CDR1 SGHRS, CDR2 YFSETQ. V gave up 4 bases and J gave up 5 bases; unmatched junction bases: 13. CDR3 length: 16 residues. DNA of the CDR3: TGCGCCAGCAGCACCCGCCTAGGGACAGGCAGCGAGACCCAGTACTTC. Translated, it gives CASSTRLGTGSETQYF.

V gene TRBV7-9 combines with J gene TRBJ1-5, with 10 bases matching TRBD1. Germline CDR1 and CDR2: SEHNR and FQNEAQ (reference sequence). The V and J ends lost 5 bases and 6 bases, in that order; junction bases with no gene match: 7. The CDR3 covers 15 residues. CDR3 sequence (DNA): TGTGCCAGCAGCGTTGGACAGGGGGGTCTTCAGCCCCAGCATTTT. Its translation is CASSVGQGGLQPQHF.

The chain joins TRBV5-8 to TRBJ2-1; the D gene could be TRBD1 or TRBD2 (5 bases each). Trimming removed 4 bases from V and 5 bases from J, with 16 bases in between. CDR1 is SGHTS and CDR2 is YDEGEE in the germline V gene. The CDR3 runs to 15 residues. CDR3 sequence (DNA): TGTGCCAGCAGCCCCGGGACGGATGTTAACAATGAGCAGTTCTTC. It is translated as CASSPGTDVNNEQFF.

This clone was observed a single time. This rearrangement joins TRBV6-5 to TRBJ1-2; perhaps TRBD1 as D (5 bases). Germline V gene lookup returns CDR1 MNHEY and CDR2 SVGAGI. The CDR3 is made up of 13 amino acids. The V and J ends lost 6 bases and 4 bases respectively, with 12 bases between them. Written as DNA, the CDR3 is TGTGCCAGCAGCCCCAGGGAGGGCTATGGCTACACCTTC. Amino acid sequence: CASSPREGYGYTF.

This clone is a singleton in its sample. This sequence joins TRBV28 and TRBJ1-3, with 7 bases identical to TRBD1. This CDR3 comprises 14 residues. The V segment lost 4 bases and the J segment 1 base; nucleotides outside the gene matches: 1. CDR1 is MDHEN and CDR2 is SYDVKM in the germline V gene. CDR3 in DNA: TGTGCCAGCAGTTCGACAGGGTCTGGAAACACCATATATTTT. Residues: CASSSTGSGNTIYF.

The J gene is TRBJ1-5, the V gene TRBV30; a weak D match, TRBD1 (6 bases). V lost 1 base to trimming and J lost 4 bases, with 17 bases between them. This CDR3 contains 16 residues. Germline V lookup: CDR1 GTSNPN, CDR2 SVGIG (reference sequence). Here the CDR3 reads CAWSDSPTGTNQPQHF. CDR3 nucleotides: TGTGCCTGGAGTGACTCCCCGACAGGTACTAATCAGCCCCAGCATTTT.

This clone has a handful of counts. This chain joins TRBV7-3 and TRBJ1-4; weak D call: TRBD1 (6 bases). The CDR3 sequence is 15 residues long. V was cut by 5 bases and J by 2 bases, with 12 bases left in between. The V gene's germline CDR1 is SGHTA and CDR2 FQGTGA. The CDR3 region has the DNA TGTGCCAGCAGCAAAATCGGGGGCACTAATGAAAAACTGTTTTTT. Translation gives CASSKIGGTNEKLFF.

V usage is TRBV2 and J usage is TRBJ1-5; no firm D call. The CDR3 has 14 amino acids. Trimming shortened V by 3 bases and J by 0 bases, and 6 bases separated the two germline ends. From germline, CDR1 is SNHLY and CDR2 FYNNEI. The DNA for the CDR3 is TGTGCCAGCAGTGACCTGACTAGCAATCAGCCCCAGCATTTT. Translation gives CASSDLTSNQPQHF.

This chain links TRBV6-5 with TRBJ2-7; D possibly corresponds to TRBD1 (6 bases). The CDR3 is 13 residues long. Germline V CDR1 and CDR2: MNHEY, SVGAGI. The germline V and J ends were trimmed by 6 bases and 2 bases, with 11 bases remaining between them. The CDR3 loop reads CASRTDRAYEQYF. The DNA for the CDR3 is TGTGCCAGCAGGACGGACAGAGCCTACGAGCAGTACTTC.